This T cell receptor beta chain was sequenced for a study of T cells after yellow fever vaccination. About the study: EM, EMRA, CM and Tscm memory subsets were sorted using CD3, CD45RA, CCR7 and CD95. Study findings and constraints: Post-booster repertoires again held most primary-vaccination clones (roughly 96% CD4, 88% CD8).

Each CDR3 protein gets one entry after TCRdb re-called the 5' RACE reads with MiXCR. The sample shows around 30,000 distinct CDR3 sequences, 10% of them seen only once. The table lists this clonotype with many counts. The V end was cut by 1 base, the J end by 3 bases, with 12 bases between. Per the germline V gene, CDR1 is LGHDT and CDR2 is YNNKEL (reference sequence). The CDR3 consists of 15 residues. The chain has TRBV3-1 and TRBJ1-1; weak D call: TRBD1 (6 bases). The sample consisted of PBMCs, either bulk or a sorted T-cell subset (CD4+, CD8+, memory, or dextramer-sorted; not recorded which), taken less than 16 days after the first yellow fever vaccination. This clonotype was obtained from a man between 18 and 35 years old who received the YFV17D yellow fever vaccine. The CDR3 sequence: CASSQGGGLDTEAFF. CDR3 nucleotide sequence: TGTGCCAGCAGCCAAGGCGGGGGGCTGGACACTGAAGCTTTCTTT. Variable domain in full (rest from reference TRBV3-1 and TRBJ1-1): DTAVSQTPKYLVTQMGNDKSIKCEQNLGHDTMYWYKQDSKKFLKIMFSYNNKELIINETVPNRFSPKSPDKAHLNLHINSLELGDSAVYFCASSQGGGLDTEAFFGQGTRLTVV.